These T cell receptor beta chains were read from a single sample in a study of control samples from healthy donors and cancer patients. Clones were read by immunoSEQ multiplex PCR, and TCRdb kept only the in-frame ones, dropping some. Of 95,000 to 120,000 clones in the sample, about 80% were seen once. Input material: blood. The source of these receptors is a young man in good health. Both conserved end residues are part of each CDR3. A D gene is named only where the DNA matches it firmly. Clone size, where shown, is once, few, many, or a class for clones that have expanded.

cdr3_nt cdr3_aa d_call clone_size j_call v_call cdr3_length
TGTGCCAGCAGCTCGCTACTCGCCAAAAACATTCAGTACTTC CASSSLLAKNIQYF . . TRBJ2-4 TRBV7-6 14
TGCAGTGCTAGTTCACCATGGGGAACCGGGGAGCTGTTTTTT CSASSPWGTGELFF . . TRBJ2-2 TRBV20-1 14
TGTGCCAGCAGCTTGGGGCAGCAGTATACTGAAGCTTTCTTT CASSLGQQYTEAFF . . TRBJ1-1 TRBV5-6 14
TGCAGCGTTGAAAGGGAAGATAACTATGGCTACACCTTC CSVEREDNYGYTF . . TRBJ1-2 TRBV29-1 13
TGTGCCAGCAGCCAAGATCAGGCGACGGGGCGGCAAAACATTCAGTACTTC CASSQDQATGRQNIQYF . . TRBJ2-4 TRBV3-1/TRBV3-2 17
TGCGCCAGCAGACACGGGACAGGGCCCACTGAAGCTTTCTTT CASRHGTGPTEAFF TRBD1 . TRBJ1-1 TRBV4-1 14
TGTGCCACCAAGGGGGCGGGGGGGCAGAGGGGCTACACCTTC CATKGAGGQRGYTF TRBD1 . TRBJ1-2 TRBV6-5 14
TGCGCCAGCAGCTTGGATACAGGGGGAACCTACGAGCAGTACTTC CASSLDTGGTYEQYF TRBD1 . TRBJ2-7 TRBV5-1 15
TGTGCCAGCTCACCAAGTTTAGGGGGAGGGGAAGCTTTCTTT CASSPSLGGGEAFF . . TRBJ1-1 TRBV18 14
TGTGCCAGCAGCGCTGGACAGACCAATCAGCCCCAGCATTTT CASSAGQTNQPQHF . medium-sized TRBJ1-5 TRBV9 14